Listed here are 27 T cell receptor beta chains from one sample, sequenced in a study of shared clonotypes between healthy human individuals. CD45RO-negative CD8 cells positively selected for CCR7 made up the naive population, which excluded terminally differentiated effector memory CD45RA+ cells. Data came from immunoSEQ multiplex PCR; TCRdb stores just in-frame clones and leaves some out. This sample has a few million clones, with 93% found just once. The sequencing input was naive CD8+ T cells from PBMCs. The receptors shown here come from a man between 18 and 35 years old in good health. Some clones in this sample may be carry-over from other donors' samples.

The chain has TRBV29-1 and TRBJ1-2, with 9 bases that match TRBD1. The J segment lost 8 bases and the V segment lost 7 bases, leaving 5 bases of the junction unmatched. Germline CDR1 reads SQVTM; CDR2 reads ANQGSEA. This CDR3 has 11 residues. CDR3 region: CSGTTGGGYTF. The CDR3 DNA is TGCAGCGGGACGACAGGGGGAGGCTACACCTTC. Complete variable domain (other parts from reference TRBV29-1 and TRBJ1-2): SAVISQKPSRDICQRGTSLTIQCQVDSQVTMMFWYRQQPGQSLTLIATANQGSEATYESGFVIDKFPISRPNLTFSTLTVSNMSPEDSSIYLCSGTTGGGYTFGSGTRLTVV.

On this clone itself: Other DNA sequences in the sample encode the same CDR3. V usage is TRBV27 and J usage is TRBJ2-7; D tentatively reads TRBD1 or TRBD2 (5 bases each). The CDR3 runs 13 residues. The V end was cut by 4 bases, the J end by 3 bases, with 10 bases between. CDR1 is MNHEY, CDR2 SMNVEV, per germline (reference sequence). CDR3 in DNA: TGTGCCAGCAGTTGGGGACGGAGCTACGAGCAGTACTTC. Translated, it gives CASSWGRSYEQYF.

This clone was observed once. This chain uses TRBV28 with TRBJ2-7, with 8 bases fitting TRBD1. This CDR3 spans 13 amino acids. Germline V gene sequence: CDR1 MDHEN, CDR2 SYDVKM. V shed 6 bases and J 5 bases; nucleotides not matched to a gene: 6. For the CDR3, the DNA is TGTGCCAGCAGCAGAACAGGGGGTAACGAGCAGTACTTC. It specifies CASSRTGGNEQYF.

The chain links TRBV7-2 to TRBJ2-5, with 8 bases lining up with TRBD1. This CDR3 region has 15 residues. The germline gives CDR1 SGHTA, CDR2 FQGNSA. J gave up 7 bases and V 5 bases, and 12 bases lay outside the gene matches. CDR3 loop: CASSQPGTGDGTQYF. In DNA, the CDR3 is TGTGCCAGCAGCCAACCCGGGACAGGTGATGGGACCCAGTACTTC. The full variable domain, completed using reference TRBV7-2 and TRBJ2-5, is GAGVSQSPSNKVTEKGKDVELRCDPISGHTALYWYRQSLGQGLEFLIYFQGNSAPDKSGLPSDRFSAERTGGSVSTLTIQRTQQEDSAVYLCASSQPGTGDGTQYFGPGTRLLVL.

For this clone: Other DNA sequences within the sample encode an identical CDR3. The rearrangement uses TRBV27 and TRBJ2-7; 8 bases are a match to TRBD2. With 3 bases clipped from V and 4 bases from J, the junction kept 2 bases outside the gene matches. CDR1 is MNHEY and CDR2 is SMNVEV in the germline V gene (reference sequence). The CDR3 has 13 residues. This chain's CDR3 is CASSFSSGYEQYF. The CDR3 region has the DNA TGTGCCAGCAGTTTTTCTAGCGGGTACGAGCAGTACTTC.

The chain links TRBV27 to TRBJ2-7, with TRBD1 matching 10 bases. CDR1 and CDR2 from the germline V gene are MNHEY and SMNVEV (reference sequence). Trimming at V came to 5 bases and at J to 7 bases, leaving 17 bases not matched to a gene. CDR3 length: 17 residues. This chain's CDR3 is CASSPYFPGTGVGEQYF. CDR3 DNA: TGTGCCAGCAGTCCCTACTTCCCCGGGACAGGGGTAGGGGAGCAGTACTTC.

The chain recombines TRBV4-1 with TRBJ2-2; a possible D gene is TRBD1 (6 bases). Trimming removed 0 bases at V and 4 bases at J, with 12 bases between. This CDR3 has 16 amino acids. CDR1 and CDR2 (germline): MGHRA, YSYEKL. As DNA, the CDR3 is TGCGCCAGCAGCCAAGAATACAGGGTGGGCACCGGGGAGCTGTTTTTT. It yields the protein CASSQEYRVGTGELFF.

This clone showed up just a few times. This sample includes further DNA sequences coding for the same CDR3. The genes are TRBV7-9 and TRBJ1-2; 10 nucleotides match TRBD1. V lost 5 bases to trimming and J lost 6 bases; unmatched junction nucleotides: 3. Germline-derived CDR1 and CDR2 are SEHNR and FQNEAQ (reference sequence). The CDR3 is 13 residues long. This CDR3 reads CASSLGTGDGYTF. CDR3 DNA sequence: TGTGCCAGCAGCCTAGGGACAGGGGATGGCTACACCTTC.

This clone was observed a single time. The chain employs TRBV6-1 and TRBJ2-2; TRBD2 agrees at 7 bases. Germline V gene sequence: CDR1 MNHNS, CDR2 SASEGT. Trimming removed 6 bases from V and 6 bases from J; junction bases left unmatched: 10. The CDR3 is 15 amino acids. The CDR3 region is CASRVPAGRAGELFF. CDR3 sequence (DNA): TGTGCCAGCAGGGTCCCAGCGGGGCGGGCCGGGGAGCTGTTTTTT.

The chain links TRBV7-2 to TRBJ1-1; D is unresolved. V was trimmed by 6 bases and J by 1 base, leaving 12 bases between them. CDR1 SGHTA and CDR2 FQGNSA come from the germline V gene. The CDR3 runs 14 residues. The DNA of the CDR3 is TGTGCCAGCAGAGCCCCCGCAAGGAACACTGAAGCTTTCTTT. This gives the protein CASRAPARNTEAFF.

The DNA of the CDR3 is TGTGCCAGCAGCCCACCCCCTCGACAGGGACTAAACAATGAGCAGTTCTTC. This encodes CASSPPPRQGLNNEQFF. The rearrangement uses TRBV7-2 and TRBJ2-1; the D call may be TRBD1 or TRBD2 (7 bases each). The CDR3 covers 17 residues. Trimming removed 5 bases at V and 5 bases at J, with 22 bases between. Per germline, CDR1 SGHTA and CDR2 FQGNSA.

This clone was recorded once. The rearrangement joins TRBV7-8 to TRBJ1-1; TRBD1 might be the D (5 bases). This CDR3 is 15 amino acids long. V gave up 1 base and J gave up 0 bases, with 9 bases separating them. Germline V gene sequence: CDR1 SGHVS, CDR2 FQNEAQ. The CDR3 reads CASSLGGRVNTEAFF. CDR3 in DNA: TGTGCCAGCAGCTTAGGCGGCAGGGTGAACACTGAAGCTTTCTTT.

The chain is built from TRBV9 and TRBJ2-7; D ambiguous. The germline V and J ends were trimmed by 0 bases and 3 bases, with 13 bases remaining between them. Germline V lookup: CDR1 SGDLS, CDR2 YYNGEE. The CDR3 runs to 15 residues. CDR3 protein: CASSVGVLFDYEQYF. CDR3 in DNA: TGTGCCAGCAGCGTAGGGGTACTTTTCGACTACGAGCAGTACTTC. Filled out from reference TRBV9 and TRBJ2-7, the complete variable domain reads DSGVTQTPKHLITATGQRVTLRCSPRSGDLSVYWYQQSLDQGLQFLIQYYNGEERAKGNILERFSAQQFPDLHSELNLSSLELGDSALYFCASSVGVLFDYEQYFGPGTRLTVT.

V and J are TRBV5-6 and TRBJ2-6; D is unresolved. CDR3 length equals 17 residues. The ends were cut back, 1 base at V and 0 bases at J, with 11 bases in the middle. Per the germline V gene, CDR1 is SGHDT and CDR2 is YYEEEE. The CDR3 nucleotides read TGTGCCAGCAGCTTGCCCCACCGACCCTCTGGGGCCAACGTCCTGACTTTC. This encodes CASSLPHRPSGANVLTF.

This sequence joins TRBV7-9 and TRBJ1-2, with a possible D match to TRBD1 (6 bases). The CDR3 spans 15 residues. Between the trimmed V and J ends, which lost 5 bases and 2 bases, there was a span of 15 bases. Germline CDR1 and CDR2: SEHNR and FQNEAQ (reference sequence). For the CDR3, the DNA is TGTGCCAGCAGCAAGAGTGGGGGGCGAAACTATGGCTACACCTTC. It specifies CASSKSGGRNYGYTF.

This clone came up once. This chain links TRBV28 with TRBJ1-4; D possibly corresponds to TRBD1 (5 bases). V gave up 4 bases and J gave up 10 bases, with 13 bases separating them. CDR1 and CDR2 (germline): MDHEN, SYDVKM. CDR3 length: 13 amino acids. The DNA for the CDR3 is TGTGCCAGCAGTTACCGGTTCGGGGGAAAACTGTTTTTT. It encodes CASSYRFGGKLFF.

This chain uses TRBV10-3 with TRBJ2-5, with D possibly being TRBD2 (5 bases). Germline CDR1 ENHRY, CDR2 SYGVKD. CDR3 size: 14 residues. The V end lost 3 bases, the J end lost 7 bases, and 15 bases lay between the germline ends. CDR3 nucleotides: TGTGCCATCAGTGATTATATGGGAGAGGGGACCCAGTACTTC. Its translation is CAISDYMGEGTQYF.

CDR3: CASTPAPSGPGGETQYF. In nucleotides, the CDR3 is TGTGCCAGCACCCCCGCCCCGTCAGGCCCGGGGGGAGAGACCCAGTACTTC. The rearrangement joins TRBV27 to TRBJ2-5, with 7 bases matching TRBD2. The CDR3 spans 17 residues. Per germline, CDR1 MNHEY and CDR2 SMNVEV (reference sequence). V trimming: 7 bases; J trimming: 4 bases; junction bases outside the gene matches: 18.

J is TRBJ2-7 and V is TRBV6-1; D not certain. The ends were cut back, 5 bases at V and 7 bases at J, with 6 bases in the middle. The CDR3 is 10 amino acids. The germline V gene has CDR1 MNHNS and CDR2 SASEGT. The CDR3 coding sequence is TGTGCCAGCAGTTACAGTGAGCAGTACTTC. It yields the protein CASSYSEQYF.

In the case of this clone: The identical CDR3 is also encoded by other nucleotide sequences in the sample. The chain recombines TRBV7-9 with TRBJ2-7, with D unresolved. Germline lookup yields CDR1 SEHNR and CDR2 FQNEAQ (reference sequence). The CDR3 runs to 11 residues. The V and J ends lost 5 bases and 3 bases respectively, with 5 bases between them. The CDR3 here is CASSSVYEQYF. In DNA, the CDR3 is TGTGCCAGCAGCAGCGTCTACGAGCAGTACTTC.

V usage is TRBV27 and J usage is TRBJ2-3; D may be TRBD2 (6 bases). Trimming left V 7 bases short and J 6 bases short, with 23 bases between. Per germline, CDR1 MNHEY and CDR2 SMNVEV (reference sequence). This CDR3 has 16 amino acids. DNA of the CDR3: TGTGCCAGCACCTCAAAGGGCGGGAACATCCCGGATACGCAGTATTTT. Protein: CASTSKGGNIPDTQYF.

The rearrangement joins TRBV5-1 to TRBJ1-1; D is unresolved. The CDR3 contains 12 residues. The V end lost 5 bases, the J end lost 4 bases, and 9 bases lay between the germline ends. Looked up from germline, CDR1 is SGHRS and CDR2 is YFSETQ. The CDR3 loop reads CASREGVTEAFF. The CDR3 bases are TGCGCCAGCAGGGAGGGAGTCACTGAAGCTTTCTTT.

This chain links TRBV30 with TRBJ2-5; D not certain. The end of the DNA is better explained by TRBJ2-7, so the J call may be wrong. CDR1 is GTSNPN and CDR2 is SVGIG in the germline V gene (reference sequence). The CDR3 has 13 residues. The CDR3 spells CAWSGAVTYEQYF. As DNA, the CDR3 is TGTGCCTGGAGCGGCGCGGTAACCTACGAGCAGTACTTC.

This clone was observed a single time. The J gene is TRBJ2-6, the V gene TRBV9; D not certain. The V gene's germline CDR1 is SGDLS and CDR2 YYNGEE. This CDR3 has 17 amino acids. V was trimmed by 0 bases and J by 0 bases, leaving 10 bases between them. The CDR3 spells CASSVDPGSSGANVLTF. The CDR3 coding sequence is TGTGCCAGCAGCGTAGACCCAGGTTCCTCTGGGGCCAACGTCCTGACTTTC. The full variable domain, with the rest looked up from reference TRBV9 and TRBJ2-6, is DSGVTQTPKHLITATGQRVTLRCSPRSGDLSVYWYQQSLDQGLQFLIQYYNGEERAKGNILERFSAQQFPDLHSELNLSSLELGDSALYFCASSVDPGSSGANVLTFGAGSRLTVL.

This CDR3 reads CASSQRGTEETQYF. The CDR3 DNA is TGTGCCAGCAGCCAACGAGGGACAGAAGAGACCCAGTACTTC. The rearrangement uses TRBV13 and TRBJ2-5, with 7 bases identical to TRBD1. After removal of 5 bases from V and 3 bases from J, the junction contained 6 bases not matched to a gene. Germline V gene sequence: CDR1 PRHDT, CDR2 FYEKMQ (reference sequence). This CDR3 is 14 amino acids long.

The rearrangement uses TRBV7-9 and TRBJ2-1; D gene uncertain. V was trimmed by 3 bases and J by 9 bases, leaving 3 bases between them. There are 10 residues in the CDR3. Germline V gives CDR1 SEHNR, CDR2 FQNEAQ (reference sequence). The CDR3: CASSFREQFF. In DNA form, the CDR3 reads TGTGCCAGCAGCTTCCGTGAGCAGTTCTTC. The full variable domain, rest sourced from reference TRBV7-9 and TRBJ2-1, is DTGVSQNPRHKITKRGQNVTFRCDPISEHNRLYWYRQTLGQGPEFLTYFQNEAQLEKSRLLSDRFSAERPKGSFSTLEIQRTEQGDSAMYLCASSFREQFFGPGTRLTVL.

J is TRBJ2-1 and V is TRBV27; 10 positions match TRBD2. The CDR3 covers 15 residues. Trimming cost V 1 base and J 7 bases; bases outside gene matches: 4. Germline V gene lookup returns CDR1 MNHEY and CDR2 SMNVEV (reference sequence). CDR3 in amino acids: CASSLYLAGDNEQFF. The DNA for the CDR3 is TGTGCCAGCAGTTTATACCTAGCGGGAGATAATGAGCAGTTCTTC.